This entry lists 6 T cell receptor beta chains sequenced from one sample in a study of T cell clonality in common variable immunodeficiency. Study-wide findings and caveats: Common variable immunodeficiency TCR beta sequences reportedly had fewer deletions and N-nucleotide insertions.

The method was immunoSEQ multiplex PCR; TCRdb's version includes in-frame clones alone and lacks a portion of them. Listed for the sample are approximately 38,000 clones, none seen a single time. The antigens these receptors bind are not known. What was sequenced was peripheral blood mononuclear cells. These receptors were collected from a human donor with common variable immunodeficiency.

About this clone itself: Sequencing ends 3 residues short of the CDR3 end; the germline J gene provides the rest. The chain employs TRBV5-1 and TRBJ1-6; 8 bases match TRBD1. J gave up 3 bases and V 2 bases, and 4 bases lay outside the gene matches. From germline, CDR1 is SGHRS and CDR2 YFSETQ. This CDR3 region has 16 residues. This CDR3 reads CASSFRTGNYNSPLHF. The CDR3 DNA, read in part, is TGCGCCAGCAGCTTTCGGACAGGGAACTATAATTCACCC.

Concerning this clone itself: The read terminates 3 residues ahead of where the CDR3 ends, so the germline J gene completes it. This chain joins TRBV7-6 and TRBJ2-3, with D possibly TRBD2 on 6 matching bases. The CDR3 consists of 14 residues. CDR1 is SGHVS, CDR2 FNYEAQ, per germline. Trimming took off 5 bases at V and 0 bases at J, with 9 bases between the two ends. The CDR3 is CASSDSGSTDTQYF. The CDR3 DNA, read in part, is TGTGCCAGCAGCGATAGCGGTAGCACAGATACG.

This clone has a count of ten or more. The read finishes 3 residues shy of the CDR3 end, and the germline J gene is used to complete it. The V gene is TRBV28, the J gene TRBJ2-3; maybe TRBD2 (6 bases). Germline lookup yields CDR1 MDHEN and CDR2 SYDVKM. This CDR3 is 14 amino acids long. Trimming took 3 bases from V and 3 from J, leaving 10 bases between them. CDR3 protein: CASSFNGGTDTQYF. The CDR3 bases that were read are TGTGCCAGCAGTTTTAATGGGGGGACAGATACG.

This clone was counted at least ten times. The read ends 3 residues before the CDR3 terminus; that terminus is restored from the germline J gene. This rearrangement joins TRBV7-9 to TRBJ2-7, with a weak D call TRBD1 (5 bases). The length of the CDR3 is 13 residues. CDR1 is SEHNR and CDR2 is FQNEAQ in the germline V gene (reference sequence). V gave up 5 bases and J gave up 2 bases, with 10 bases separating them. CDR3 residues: CASSLTATYEQYF. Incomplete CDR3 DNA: TGTGCCAGCAGCCTGACAGCTACCTACGAG.

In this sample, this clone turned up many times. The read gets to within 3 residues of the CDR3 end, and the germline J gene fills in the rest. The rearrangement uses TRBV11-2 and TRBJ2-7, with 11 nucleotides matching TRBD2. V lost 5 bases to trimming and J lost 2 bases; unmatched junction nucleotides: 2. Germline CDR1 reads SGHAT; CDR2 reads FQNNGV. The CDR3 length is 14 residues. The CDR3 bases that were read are TGTGCCAGCAGCGAGGGACTAGCGGCCTACGAG. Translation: CASSEGLAAYE. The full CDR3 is CASSEGLAAYEQYF.

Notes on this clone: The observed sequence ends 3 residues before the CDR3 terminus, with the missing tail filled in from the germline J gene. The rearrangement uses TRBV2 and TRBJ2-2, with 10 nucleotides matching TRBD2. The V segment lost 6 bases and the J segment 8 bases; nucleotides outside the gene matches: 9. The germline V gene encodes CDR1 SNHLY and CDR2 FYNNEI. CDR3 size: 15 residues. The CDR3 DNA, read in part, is TGTGCCAGCAGCCCCAGCGGGAGGGCCTCGGGGGAG. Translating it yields CASSPSGRASGE. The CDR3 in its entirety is CASSPSGRASGELFF. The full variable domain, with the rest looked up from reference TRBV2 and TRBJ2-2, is EPEVTQTPSHQVTQMGQEVILRCVPISNHLYFYWYRQILGQKVEFLVSFYNNEISEKSEIFDDQFSVERPDGSNFTLKIRSTKLEDSAMYFCASSPSGRASGELFFGEGSRLTVL.